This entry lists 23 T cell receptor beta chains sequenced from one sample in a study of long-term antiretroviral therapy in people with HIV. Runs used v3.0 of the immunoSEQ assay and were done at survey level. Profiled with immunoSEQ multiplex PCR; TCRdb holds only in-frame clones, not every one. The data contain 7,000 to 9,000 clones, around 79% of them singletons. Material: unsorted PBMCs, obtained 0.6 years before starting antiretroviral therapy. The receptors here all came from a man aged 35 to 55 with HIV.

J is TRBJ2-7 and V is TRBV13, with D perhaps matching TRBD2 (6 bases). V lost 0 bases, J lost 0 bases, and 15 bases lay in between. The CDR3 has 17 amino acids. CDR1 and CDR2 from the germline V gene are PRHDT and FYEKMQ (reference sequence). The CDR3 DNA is TGTGCCAGCAGCTTAGGCCGGGAAGCGGGCTTCTCCTACGAGCAGTACTTC. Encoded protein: CASSLGREAGFSYEQYF.

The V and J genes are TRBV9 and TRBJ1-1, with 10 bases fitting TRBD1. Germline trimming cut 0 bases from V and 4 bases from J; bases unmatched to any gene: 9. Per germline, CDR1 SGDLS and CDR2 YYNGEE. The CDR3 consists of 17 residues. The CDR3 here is CASSVEGWTGGGTEAFF. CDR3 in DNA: TGTGCCAGCAGCGTAGAAGGCTGGACAGGGGGGGGCACTGAAGCTTTCTTT.

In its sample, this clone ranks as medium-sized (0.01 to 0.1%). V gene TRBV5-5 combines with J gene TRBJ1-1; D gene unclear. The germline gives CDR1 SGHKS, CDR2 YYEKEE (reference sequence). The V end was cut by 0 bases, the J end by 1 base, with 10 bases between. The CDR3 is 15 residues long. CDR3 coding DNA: TGTGCCAGCAGCTTGGCCGCGTCACCGAACACTGAAGCTTTCTTT. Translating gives CASSLAASPNTEAFF. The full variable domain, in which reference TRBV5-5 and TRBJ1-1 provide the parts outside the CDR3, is DAGVTQSPTHLIKTRGQQVTLRCSPISGHKSVSWYQQVLGQGPQFIFQYYEKEERGRGNFPDRFSARQFPNYSSELNVNALLLGDSALYLCASSLAASPNTEAFFGQGTRLTVV.

CDR3 sequence (DNA): TGTGCCTGGAGGGTTTGGGGGGGAAGCGTCGCTCAAGCTTTCTTT. This encodes CAWRVWGGSVAQAFF. The chain has TRBV30 and TRBJ1-1; TRBD1 might be the D (5 bases). Trimming pared 3 bases from V and 9 bases from J, leaving 23 bases between. This CDR3 has 15 amino acids. Germline CDR1 reads GTSNPN; CDR2 reads SVGIG (reference sequence).

CDR3 bases: TGCGCCAGCAGCTTGGAGGTACCCGGGACACCGACCTACGAGCAGTACTTC. The encoded protein is CASSLEVPGTPTYEQYF. This chain joins TRBV5-1 and TRBJ2-7; D is perhaps TRBD1 (6 bases). This CDR3 spans 17 amino acids. Per germline, CDR1 SGHRS and CDR2 YFSETQ. Deletions cut 0 bases from V and 2 bases from J, with 18 bases between.

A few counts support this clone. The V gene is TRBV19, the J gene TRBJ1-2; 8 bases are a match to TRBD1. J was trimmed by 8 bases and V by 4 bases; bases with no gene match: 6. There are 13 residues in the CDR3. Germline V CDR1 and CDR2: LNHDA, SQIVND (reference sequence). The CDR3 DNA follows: TGTGCCAGTAGTAACCAGGGGGCGCAAGGCTACACCTTC. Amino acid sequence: CASSNQGAQGYTF. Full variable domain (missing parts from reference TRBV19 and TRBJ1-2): DGGITQSPKYLFRKEGQNVTLSCEQNLNHDAMYWYRQDPGQGLRLIYYSQIVNDFQKGDIAEGYSVSREKKESFPLTVTSAQKNPTAFYLCASSNQGAQGYTFGSGTRLTVV.

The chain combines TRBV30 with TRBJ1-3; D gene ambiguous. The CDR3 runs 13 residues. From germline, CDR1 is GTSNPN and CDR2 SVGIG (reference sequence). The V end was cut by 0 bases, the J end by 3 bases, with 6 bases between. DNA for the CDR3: TGTGCCTGGAGTGTAGGGCTTGGAAACACCATATATTTT. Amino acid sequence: CAWSVGLGNTIYF.

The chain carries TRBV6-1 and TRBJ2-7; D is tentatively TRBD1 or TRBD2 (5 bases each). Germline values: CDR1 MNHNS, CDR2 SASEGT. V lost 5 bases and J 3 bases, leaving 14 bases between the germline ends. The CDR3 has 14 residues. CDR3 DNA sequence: TGTGCCAGCAGTTTCCGGGACCGGGGCTACGAGCAGTACTTC. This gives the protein CASSFRDRGYEQYF.

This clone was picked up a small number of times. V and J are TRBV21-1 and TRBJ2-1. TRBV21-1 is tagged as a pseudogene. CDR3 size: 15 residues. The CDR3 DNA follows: TGTGCCAGCAGCAAGGTACGTAAGGGCTGGGGTGAGCAGTTCTTC. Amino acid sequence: CASSKVRKGWGEQFF.

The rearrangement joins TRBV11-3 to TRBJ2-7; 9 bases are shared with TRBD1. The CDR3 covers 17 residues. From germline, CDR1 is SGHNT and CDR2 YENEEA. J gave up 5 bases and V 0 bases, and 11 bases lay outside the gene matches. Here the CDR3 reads CASSLDRGDRESDEQYF. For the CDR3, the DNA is TGTGCCAGCAGCTTAGATCGTGGGGACAGGGAGTCGGACGAGCAGTACTTC.

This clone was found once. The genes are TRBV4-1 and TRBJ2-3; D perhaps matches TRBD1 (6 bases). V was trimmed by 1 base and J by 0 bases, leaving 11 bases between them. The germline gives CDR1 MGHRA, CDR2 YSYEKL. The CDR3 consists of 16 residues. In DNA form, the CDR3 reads TGCGCCAGCAGCCAAGCCAGGGGCGGGAGCACAGATACGCAGTATTTT. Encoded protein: CASSQARGGSTDTQYF.

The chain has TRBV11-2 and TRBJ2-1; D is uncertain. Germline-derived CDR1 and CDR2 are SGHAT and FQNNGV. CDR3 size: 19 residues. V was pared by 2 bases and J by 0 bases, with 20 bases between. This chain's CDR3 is CASSLTPFLRTSSYNEQFF. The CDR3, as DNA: TGTGCCAGCAGCTTAACCCCATTTCTTCGCACAAGCTCCTACAATGAGCAGTTCTTC.

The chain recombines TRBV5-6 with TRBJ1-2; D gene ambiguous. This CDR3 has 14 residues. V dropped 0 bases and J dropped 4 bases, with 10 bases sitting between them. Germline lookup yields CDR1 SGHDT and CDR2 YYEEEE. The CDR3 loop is CASSLEQTPYGYTF. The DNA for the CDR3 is TGTGCCAGCAGCTTGGAACAGACGCCCTATGGCTACACCTTC.

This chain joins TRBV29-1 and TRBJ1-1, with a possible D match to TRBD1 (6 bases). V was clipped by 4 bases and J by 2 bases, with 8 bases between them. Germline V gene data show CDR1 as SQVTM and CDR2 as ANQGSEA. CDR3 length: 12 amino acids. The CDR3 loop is CSVGTDNTEAFF. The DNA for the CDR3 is TGCAGCGTTGGGACAGATAACACTGAAGCTTTCTTT.

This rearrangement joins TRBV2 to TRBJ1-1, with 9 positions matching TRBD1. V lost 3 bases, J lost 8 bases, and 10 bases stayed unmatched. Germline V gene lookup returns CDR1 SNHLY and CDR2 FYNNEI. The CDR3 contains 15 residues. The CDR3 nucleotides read TGTGCCAGCAGTGAGGTTCCGGGACAGGGTTTCGAAGCTTTCTTT. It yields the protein CASSEVPGQGFEAFF.

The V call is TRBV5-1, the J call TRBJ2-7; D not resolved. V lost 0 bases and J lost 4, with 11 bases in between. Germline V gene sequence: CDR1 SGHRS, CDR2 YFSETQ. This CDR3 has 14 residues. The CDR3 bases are TGCGCCAGCAGCTTGGTCCCCGGAACTTACGAGCAGTACTTC. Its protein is CASSLVPGTYEQYF.

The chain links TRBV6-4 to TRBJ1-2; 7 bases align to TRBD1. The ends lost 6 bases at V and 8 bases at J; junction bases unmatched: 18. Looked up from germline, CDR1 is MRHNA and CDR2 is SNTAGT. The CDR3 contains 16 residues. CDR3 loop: CASSRGGGQDWRGYTF. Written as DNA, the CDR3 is TGTGCCAGCAGCCGGGGGGGAGGACAGGACTGGAGGGGCTACACCTTC.

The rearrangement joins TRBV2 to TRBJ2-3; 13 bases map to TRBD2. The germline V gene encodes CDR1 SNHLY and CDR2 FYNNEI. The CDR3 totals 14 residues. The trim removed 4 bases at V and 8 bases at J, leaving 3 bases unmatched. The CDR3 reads CASSGGLAGFTQYF. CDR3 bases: TGTGCCAGCAGTGGGGGACTAGCGGGGTTTACGCAGTATTTT. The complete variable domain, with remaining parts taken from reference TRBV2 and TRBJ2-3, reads EPEVTQTPSHQVTQMGQEVILRCVPISNHLYFYWYRQILGQKVEFLVSFYNNEISEKSEIFDDQFSVERPDGSNFTLKIRSTKLEDSAMYFCASSGGLAGFTQYFGPGTRLTVL.

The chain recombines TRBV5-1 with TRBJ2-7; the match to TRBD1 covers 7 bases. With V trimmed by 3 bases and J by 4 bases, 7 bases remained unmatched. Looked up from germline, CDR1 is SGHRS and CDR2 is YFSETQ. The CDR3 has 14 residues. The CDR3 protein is CASSWAGQVYEQYF. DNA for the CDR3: TGCGCCAGCAGCTGGGCCGGACAGGTATACGAGCAGTACTTC.

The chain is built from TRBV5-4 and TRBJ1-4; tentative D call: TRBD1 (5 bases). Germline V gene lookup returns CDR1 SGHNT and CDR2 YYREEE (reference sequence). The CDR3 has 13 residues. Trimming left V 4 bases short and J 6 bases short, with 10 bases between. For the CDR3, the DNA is TGTGCCAGCAGCGGGGGGACGGATGAAAAACTGTTTTTT. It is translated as CASSGGTDEKLFF.

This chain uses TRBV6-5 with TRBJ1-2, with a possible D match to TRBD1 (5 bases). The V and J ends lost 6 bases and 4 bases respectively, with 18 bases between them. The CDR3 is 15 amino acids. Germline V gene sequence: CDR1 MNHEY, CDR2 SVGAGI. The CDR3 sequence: CASSLIQGNPYGYTF. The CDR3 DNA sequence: TGTGCCAGCAGCCTAATTCAGGGAAACCCCTATGGCTACACCTTC.

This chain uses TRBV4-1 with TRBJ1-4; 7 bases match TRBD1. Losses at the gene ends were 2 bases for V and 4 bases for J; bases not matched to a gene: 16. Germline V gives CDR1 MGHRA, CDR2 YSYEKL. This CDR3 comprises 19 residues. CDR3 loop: CASSQSPPGRTGFNEKLFF. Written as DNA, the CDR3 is TGCGCCAGCAGCCAAAGTCCTCCGGGCCGGACAGGTTTTAATGAAAAACTGTTTTTT.

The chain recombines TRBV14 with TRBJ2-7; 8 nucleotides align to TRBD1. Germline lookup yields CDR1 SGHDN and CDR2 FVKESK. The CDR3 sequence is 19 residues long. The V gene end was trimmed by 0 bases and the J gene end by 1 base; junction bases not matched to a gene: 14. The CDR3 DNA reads TGTGCCAGCAGCCAAGATCCCTGGACAGGGAGTCTCCCATCCTACGAGCAGTACTTC. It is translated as CASSQDPWTGSLPSYEQYF.